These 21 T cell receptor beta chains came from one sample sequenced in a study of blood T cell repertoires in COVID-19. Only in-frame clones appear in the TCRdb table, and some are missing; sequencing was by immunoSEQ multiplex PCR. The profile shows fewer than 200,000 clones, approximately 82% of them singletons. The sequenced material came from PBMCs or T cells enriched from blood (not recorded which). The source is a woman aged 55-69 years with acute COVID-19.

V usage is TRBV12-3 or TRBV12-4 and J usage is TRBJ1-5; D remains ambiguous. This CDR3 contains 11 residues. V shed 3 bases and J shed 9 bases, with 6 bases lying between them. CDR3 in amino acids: CASSLSVPQHF. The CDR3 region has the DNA TGTGCCAGCAGTTTGTCGGTGCCCCAGCATTTT.

The CDR3 here is CASSGMGGSTDTQYF. The CDR3 nucleotides are TGTGCCAGCAGCGGAATGGGGGGTTCCACAGATACGCAGTATTTT. V gene TRBV28 combines with J gene TRBJ2-3, with D perhaps TRBD2 (6 bases). CDR3 length equals 15 residues. Per germline, CDR1 MDHEN and CDR2 SYDVKM. The V end was cut by 6 bases, the J end by 2 bases, with 15 bases between.

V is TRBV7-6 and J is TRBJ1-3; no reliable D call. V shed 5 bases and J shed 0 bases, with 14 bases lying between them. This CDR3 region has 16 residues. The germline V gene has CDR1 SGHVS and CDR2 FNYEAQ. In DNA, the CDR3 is TGTGCCAGCAGCCCCCGAGGGTGGGGCTCTGGAAACACCATATATTTT. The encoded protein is CASSPRGWGSGNTIYF.

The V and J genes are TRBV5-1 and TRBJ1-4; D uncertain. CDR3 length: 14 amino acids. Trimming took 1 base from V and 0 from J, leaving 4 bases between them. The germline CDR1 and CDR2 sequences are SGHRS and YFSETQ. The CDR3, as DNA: TGCGCCAGCAGCTTGACAACAACTAATGAAAAACTGTTTTTT. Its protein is CASSLTTTNEKLFF.

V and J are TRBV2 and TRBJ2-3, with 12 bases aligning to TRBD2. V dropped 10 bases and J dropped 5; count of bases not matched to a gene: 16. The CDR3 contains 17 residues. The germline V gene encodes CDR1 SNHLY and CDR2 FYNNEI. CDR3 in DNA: TGTGCCACCAAGCCTAATGTACTAGCGGGGGGACAAGATACGCAGTATTTT. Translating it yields CATKPNVLAGGQDTQYF.

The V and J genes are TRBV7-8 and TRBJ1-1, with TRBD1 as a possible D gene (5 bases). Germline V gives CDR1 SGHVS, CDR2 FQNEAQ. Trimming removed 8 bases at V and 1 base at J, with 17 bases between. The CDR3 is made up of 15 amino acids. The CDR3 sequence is CASRWGVGRNTEAFF. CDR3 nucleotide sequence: TGTGCCAGCCGATGGGGGGTAGGACGGAACACTGAAGCTTTCTTT.

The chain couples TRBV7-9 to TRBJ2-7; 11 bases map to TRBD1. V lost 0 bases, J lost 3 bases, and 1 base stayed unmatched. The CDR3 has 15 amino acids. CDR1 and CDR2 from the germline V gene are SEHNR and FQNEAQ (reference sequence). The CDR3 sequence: CASSLAGTGGYEQYF. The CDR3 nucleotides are TGTGCCAGCAGCTTAGCAGGGACAGGGGGCTACGAGCAGTACTTC.

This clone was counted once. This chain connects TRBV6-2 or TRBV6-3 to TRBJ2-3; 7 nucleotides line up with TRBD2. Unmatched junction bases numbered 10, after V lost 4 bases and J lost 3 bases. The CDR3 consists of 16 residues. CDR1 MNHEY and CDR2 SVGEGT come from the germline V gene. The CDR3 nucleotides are TGTGCCAGCAGTTGGGGAGCGGGAAGATCAACAGATACGCAGTATTTT. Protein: CASSWGAGRSTDTQYF.

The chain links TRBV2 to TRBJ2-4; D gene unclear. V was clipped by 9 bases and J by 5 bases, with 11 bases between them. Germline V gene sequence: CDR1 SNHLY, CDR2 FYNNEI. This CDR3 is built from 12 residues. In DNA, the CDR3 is TGTGCCAGTGGAGTCGACGAAAACATTCAGTACTTC. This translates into CASGVDENIQYF.

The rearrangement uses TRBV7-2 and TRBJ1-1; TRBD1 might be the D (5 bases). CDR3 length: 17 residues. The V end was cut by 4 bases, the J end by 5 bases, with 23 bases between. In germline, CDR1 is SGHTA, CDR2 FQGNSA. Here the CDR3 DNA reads TGTGCCAGCAGCTCAAGGGGTTACTTTAGTATCGGTACTGAAGCTTTCTTT. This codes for CASSSRGYFSIGTEAFF.

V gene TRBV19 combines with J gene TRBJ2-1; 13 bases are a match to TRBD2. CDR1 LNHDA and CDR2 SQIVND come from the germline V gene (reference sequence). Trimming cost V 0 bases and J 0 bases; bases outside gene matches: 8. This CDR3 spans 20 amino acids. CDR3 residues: CASSIDGLAGAGSSYNEQFF. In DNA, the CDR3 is TGTGCCAGTAGTATAGACGGACTAGCGGGGGCCGGAAGCTCCTACAATGAGCAGTTCTTC.

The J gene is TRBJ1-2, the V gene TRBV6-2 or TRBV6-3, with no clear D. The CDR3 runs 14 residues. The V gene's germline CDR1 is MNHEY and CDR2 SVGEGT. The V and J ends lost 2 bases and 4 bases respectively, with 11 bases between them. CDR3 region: CASSYDSRFYGYTF. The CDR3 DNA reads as TGTGCCAGCAGTTACGACTCGCGGTTCTATGGCTACACCTTC.

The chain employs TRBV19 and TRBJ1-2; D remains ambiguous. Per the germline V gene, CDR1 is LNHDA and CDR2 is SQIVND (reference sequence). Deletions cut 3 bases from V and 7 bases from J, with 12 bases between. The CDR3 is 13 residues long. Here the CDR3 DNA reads TGTGCCAGTAGTATTAAGAGGGCCGGTGGCTACACCTTC. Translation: CASSIKRAGGYTF.

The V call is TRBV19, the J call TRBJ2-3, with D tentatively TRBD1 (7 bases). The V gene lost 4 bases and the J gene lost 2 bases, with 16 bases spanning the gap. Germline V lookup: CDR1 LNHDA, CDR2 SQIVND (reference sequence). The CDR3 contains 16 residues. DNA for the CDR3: TGTGCCAGTAGTAAAGAACAGGGGACTTACACAGATACGCAGTATTTT. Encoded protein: CASSKEQGTYTDTQYF. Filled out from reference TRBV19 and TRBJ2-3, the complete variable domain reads DGGITQSPKYLFRKEGQNVTLSCEQNLNHDAMYWYRQDPGQGLRLIYYSQIVNDFQKGDIAEGYSVSREKKESFPLTVTSAQKNPTAFYLCASSKEQGTYTDTQYFGPGTRLTVL.

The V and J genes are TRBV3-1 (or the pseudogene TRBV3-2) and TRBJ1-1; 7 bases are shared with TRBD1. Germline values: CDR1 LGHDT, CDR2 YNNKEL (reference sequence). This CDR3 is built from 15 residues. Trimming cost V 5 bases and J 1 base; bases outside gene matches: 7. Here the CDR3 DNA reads TGTGCCAGCAGCGGTCACAGGGGTGCGAACACTGAAGCTTTCTTT. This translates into CASSGHRGANTEAFF.

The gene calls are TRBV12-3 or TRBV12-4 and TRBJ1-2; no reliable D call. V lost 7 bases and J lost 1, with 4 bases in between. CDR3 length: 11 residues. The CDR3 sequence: CASTLNYGYTF. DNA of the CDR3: TGTGCCAGCACCCTTAACTATGGCTACACCTTC.

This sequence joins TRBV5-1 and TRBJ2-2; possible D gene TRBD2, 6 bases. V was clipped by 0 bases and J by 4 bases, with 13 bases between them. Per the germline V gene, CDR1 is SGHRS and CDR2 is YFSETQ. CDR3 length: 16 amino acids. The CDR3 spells CASSLEGGRGTGELFF. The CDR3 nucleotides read TGCGCCAGCAGCTTGGAAGGAGGGCGGGGCACCGGGGAGCTGTTTTTT.

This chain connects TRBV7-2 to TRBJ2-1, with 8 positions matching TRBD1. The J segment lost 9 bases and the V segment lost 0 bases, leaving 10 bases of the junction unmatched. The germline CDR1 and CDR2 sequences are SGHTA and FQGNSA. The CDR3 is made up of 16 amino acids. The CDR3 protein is CASSLAATGAMGEQFF. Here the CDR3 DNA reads TGTGCCAGCAGCTTAGCGGCGACAGGGGCGATGGGTGAGCAGTTCTTC.

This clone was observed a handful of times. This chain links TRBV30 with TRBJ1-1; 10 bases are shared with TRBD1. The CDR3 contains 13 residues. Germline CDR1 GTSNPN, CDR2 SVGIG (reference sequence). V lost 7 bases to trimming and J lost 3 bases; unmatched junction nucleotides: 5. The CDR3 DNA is TGTGCCTTATGGACAGGGGGTGACACTGAAGCTTTCTTT. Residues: CALWTGGDTEAFF. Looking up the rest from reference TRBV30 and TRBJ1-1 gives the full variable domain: SQTIHQWPATLVQPVGSPLSLECTVEGTSNPNLYWYRQAAGRGLQLLFYSVGIGQISSEVPQNLSASRPQDRQFILSSKKLLLSDSGFYLCALWTGGDTEAFFGQGTRLTVV.

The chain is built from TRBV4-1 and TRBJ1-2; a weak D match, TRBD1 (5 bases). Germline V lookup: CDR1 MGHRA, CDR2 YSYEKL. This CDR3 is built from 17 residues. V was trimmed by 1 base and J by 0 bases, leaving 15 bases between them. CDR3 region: CASSQVAGISPNYGYTF. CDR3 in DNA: TGCGCCAGCAGCCAAGTGGCAGGGATAAGCCCTAACTATGGCTACACCTTC.

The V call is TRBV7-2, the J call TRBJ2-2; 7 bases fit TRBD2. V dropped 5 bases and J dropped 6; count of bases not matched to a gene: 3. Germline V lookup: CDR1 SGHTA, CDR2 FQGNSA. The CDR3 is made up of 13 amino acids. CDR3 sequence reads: CASSPGLPGELFF. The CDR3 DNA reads TGTGCCAGCAGCCCGGGACTACCCGGGGAGCTGTTTTTT.